The entry below gives a single TCR beta chain sequence along with its context. This sample was included in a study of response to subunit inactivated influenza vaccine. TCRdb independently ran MiXCR on the RT-PCR reads; one entry per CDR3 protein. Of about 780,000 distinct CDR3 sequences in the sample, about a fifth were seen once. The CDR3 totals 15 residues. Germline CDR1 is LGHNA and CDR2 is YNFKEQ. Trimming stripped 3 bases from V and 3 bases from J, with 14 bases between. This rearrangement joins TRBV4-2 to TRBJ1-1; D is uncertain. Sequencing used PBMCs from blood, obtained roughly 5 days after vaccination. The source is a man aged 50-59 years who received an inactivated influenza vaccine. The DNA of the CDR3 is TGTGCCAGCAGCCAGCAGGATCATAGAGACACTGAAGCTTTCTTT. This sequence encodes CASSQQDHRDTEAFF.